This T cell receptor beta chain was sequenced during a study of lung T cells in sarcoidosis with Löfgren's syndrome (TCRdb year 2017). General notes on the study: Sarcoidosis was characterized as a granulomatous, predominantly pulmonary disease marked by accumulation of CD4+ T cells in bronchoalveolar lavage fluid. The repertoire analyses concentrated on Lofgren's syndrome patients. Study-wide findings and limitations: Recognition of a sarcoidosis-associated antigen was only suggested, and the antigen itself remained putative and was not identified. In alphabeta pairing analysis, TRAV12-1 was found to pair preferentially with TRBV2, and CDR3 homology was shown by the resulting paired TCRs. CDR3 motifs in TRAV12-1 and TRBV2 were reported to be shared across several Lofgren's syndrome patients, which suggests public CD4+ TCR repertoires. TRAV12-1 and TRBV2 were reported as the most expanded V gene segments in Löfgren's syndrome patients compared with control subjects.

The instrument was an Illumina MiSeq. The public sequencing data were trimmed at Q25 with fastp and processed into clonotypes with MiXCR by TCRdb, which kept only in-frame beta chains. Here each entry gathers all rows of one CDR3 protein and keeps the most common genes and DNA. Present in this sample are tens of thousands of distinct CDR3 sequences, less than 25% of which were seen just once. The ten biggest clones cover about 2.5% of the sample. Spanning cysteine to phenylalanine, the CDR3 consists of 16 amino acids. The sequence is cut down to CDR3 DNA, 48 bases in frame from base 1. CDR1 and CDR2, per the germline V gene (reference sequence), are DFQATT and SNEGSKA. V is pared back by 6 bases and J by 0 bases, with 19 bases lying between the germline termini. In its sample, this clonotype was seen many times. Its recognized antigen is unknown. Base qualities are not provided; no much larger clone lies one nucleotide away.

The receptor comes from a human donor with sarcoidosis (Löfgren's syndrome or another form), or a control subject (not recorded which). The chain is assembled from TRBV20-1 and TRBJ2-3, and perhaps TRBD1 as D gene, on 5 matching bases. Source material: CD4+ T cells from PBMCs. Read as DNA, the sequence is TGCAGTGCGCAACAGGATACCCTTGGTAGCACAGATACGCAGTATTTT. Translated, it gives CSAQQDTLGSTDTQYF.